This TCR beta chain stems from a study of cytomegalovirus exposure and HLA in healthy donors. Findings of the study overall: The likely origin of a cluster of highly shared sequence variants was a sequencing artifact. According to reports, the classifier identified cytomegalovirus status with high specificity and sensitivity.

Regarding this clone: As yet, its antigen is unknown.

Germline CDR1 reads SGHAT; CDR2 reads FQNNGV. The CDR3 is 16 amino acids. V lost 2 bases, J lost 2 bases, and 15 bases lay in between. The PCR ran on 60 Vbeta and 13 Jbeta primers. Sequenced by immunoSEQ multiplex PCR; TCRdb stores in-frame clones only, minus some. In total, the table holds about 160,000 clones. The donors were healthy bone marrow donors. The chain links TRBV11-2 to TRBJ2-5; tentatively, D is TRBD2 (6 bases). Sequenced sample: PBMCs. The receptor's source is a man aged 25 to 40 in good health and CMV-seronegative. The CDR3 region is CASSLPPGGSQETQYF. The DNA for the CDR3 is TGTGCCAGCAGCTTACCCCCCGGGGGATCTCAAGAGACCCAGTACTTC.